These 24 T cell receptor beta chains were sequenced from one sample in a study of T-cell reconstitution after alpha-beta-depleted transplantation in children. Unique molecular identifiers featured in how the TCRbeta library was prepared. A single record per CDR3 protein comes from TCRdb applying MiXCR to the PCR reads. The table includes about 580,000 distinct CDR3 sequences, 25% to 30% detected once. Source: PBMCs, taken before TCRalphabeta/CD19-depleted stem cell transplant. These receptors came from a boy younger than two with Wiskott-Aldrich syndrome, due to receive a stem cell transplant.

This clonotype was seen many times. This chain links TRBV10-1 with TRBJ2-5; D is uncertain. The CDR3 has 13 residues. Looked up from germline, CDR1 is WNHNN and CDR2 is SYGVQD (reference sequence). V lost 4 bases and J 4 bases, leaving 10 bases between the germline ends. The CDR3, as DNA: TGCGCCAGCAGTGGGAACCCCGGAGAGACCCAGTACTTC. Its protein is CASSGNPGETQYF.

The gene calls are TRBV20-1 and TRBJ2-7; tentatively, D is TRBD1 (6 bases). This CDR3 contains 14 residues. Trimming cost V 0 bases and J 0 bases, with 9 bases left between them. Germline V gene lookup returns CDR1 DFQATT and CDR2 SNEGSKA (reference sequence). CDR3 coding DNA: TGCAGTGCTAGAGATCAAGGGGGCTCCTACGAGCAGTACTTC. Amino acid sequence: CSARDQGGSYEQYF.

V gene TRBV20-1 combines with J gene TRBJ2-5; D is perhaps TRBD1 or TRBD2 (5 bases each). The CDR3 extends over 14 amino acids. Trimming pared 1 base from V and 5 bases from J, leaving 14 bases between. Germline assignment: CDR1 DFQATT and CDR2 SNEGSKA (reference sequence). The CDR3 loop reads CSARVLGWGETQYF. The CDR3 DNA is TGCAGTGCTAGAGTCCTAGGCTGGGGGGAGACCCAGTACTTC.

This chain joins TRBV20-1 and TRBJ2-1; no reliable D call. V was trimmed by 3 bases and J by 3 bases, leaving 18 bases between them. CDR1 DFQATT and CDR2 SNEGSKA come from the germline V gene (reference sequence). The CDR3 consists of 16 residues. Here the CDR3 reads CSARPQDRPNYNEQFF. CDR3 coding DNA: TGCAGTGCTAGGCCCCAGGATCGACCCAACTACAATGAGCAGTTCTTC.

To note about this clonotype: The junction shows a germline mismatch at one end, possibly a read error. The chain couples TRBV5-1 to TRBJ1-1; D might be TRBD1 (5 bases). Germline V CDR1 and CDR2: SGHRS, YFSETQ. This CDR3 is built from 15 residues. CDR3: CVSSISGTANTEAFF. CDR3 nucleotide sequence: TGCGTCAGCAGCATATCCGGGACGGCGAACACTGAAGCTTTCTTT.

This chain connects TRBV20-1 to TRBJ1-6, with TRBD1 matching over 9 bases. Per the germline V gene, CDR1 is DFQATT and CDR2 is SNEGSKA (reference sequence). This CDR3 has 13 amino acids. The V segment lost 6 bases and the J segment 7 bases; nucleotides outside the gene matches: 4. This CDR3 reads CSANGQGNSPLHF. The CDR3 DNA follows: TGCAGTGCCAACGGACAGGGGAATTCACCCCTCCACTTT.

This clonotype turned up a few times. The chain links TRBV24-1 to TRBJ2-3; D is undetermined. Per the germline V gene, CDR1 is KGHDR and CDR2 is SFDVKD. The CDR3 sequence is 12 residues long. V was shortened by 4 bases and J by 4 bases, with 5 bases between the two germline ends. Written as DNA, the CDR3 is TGTGCCACCAGTGACGAAGCAGATACGCAGTATTTT. This translates into CATSDEADTQYF.

The chain's CDR3 is CASSLAPQPNTGELFF. CDR3 DNA sequence: TGCGCCAGCAGCTTGGCCCCACAGCCTAACACCGGGGAGCTGTTTTTT. The chain is built from TRBV5-1 and TRBJ2-2; D gene ambiguous. Germline CDR1 and CDR2: SGHRS and YFSETQ. The CDR3 has 16 residues. V lost 0 bases and J 2 bases, leaving 11 bases between the germline ends. Variable domain in full (rest from reference TRBV5-1 and TRBJ2-2): KAGVTQTPRYLIKTRGQQVTLSCSPISGHRSVSWYQQTPGQGLQFLFEYFSETQRNKGNFPGRFSGRQFSNSRSEMNVSTLELGDSALYLCASSLAPQPNTGELFFGEGSRLTVL.

The sample holds a few counts of this clonotype. The chain carries TRBV11-2 and TRBJ2-7; TRBD2 aligns across 15 bases. This CDR3 contains 14 residues. Per the germline V gene, CDR1 is SGHAT and CDR2 is FQNNGV. With 6 bases clipped from V and 6 bases from J, the junction kept 3 bases outside the gene matches. The CDR3 loop reads CASRGLAGGPEQYF. For the CDR3, the DNA is TGTGCCAGCAGGGGACTAGCGGGAGGTCCCGAGCAGTACTTC.

This clonotype has more than one count but fewer than ten. V and J are TRBV21-1 and TRBJ2-2; TRBD1, the table's D call, lacks a check against the DNA. TRBV21-1 constitutes a pseudogene. The CDR3 spans 15 residues. The CDR3, as DNA: TGTGCCAGCAGCAACCGGGAAACGAACACCGGGGAGCTGTTTTTT. As protein: CASSNRETNTGELFF.

The rearrangement links TRBV9 to TRBJ2-7; 10 bases agree with TRBD2. CDR1 is SGDLS, CDR2 YYNGEE, per germline. The CDR3 spans 15 residues. After removal of 1 base from V and 6 bases from J, the junction contained 7 bases not matched to a gene. This CDR3 reads CASSVLSGRGSEQYF. As DNA, the CDR3 is TGTGCCAGCAGCGTACTAAGCGGGAGGGGGAGCGAGCAGTACTTC.

The chain uses TRBV20-1 and TRBJ2-5, with D possibly being TRBD1 or TRBD2 (6 bases each). The CDR3 totals 13 residues. Germline-derived CDR1 and CDR2 are DFQATT and SNEGSKA (reference sequence). With 8 bases removed from V and 1 base from J, the gap between germline ends came to 14 bases. CDR3 DNA sequence: TGCAGTCTAGGGGGGCAGGGCCAAGAGACCCAGTACTTC. Translating it yields CSLGGQGQETQYF.

This chain links TRBV7-9 with TRBJ2-1; D may be TRBD1 (7 bases). The ends were cut back, 1 base at V and 8 bases at J, with 15 bases in the middle. The CDR3 covers 15 residues. Germline V gene lookup returns CDR1 SEHNR and CDR2 FQNEAQ (reference sequence). Here the CDR3 DNA reads TGTGCCAGCAGCTTAGGAGTAGGAGGGGGCTATGAGCAGTTCTTC. This codes for CASSLGVGGGYEQFF.

This clonotype was counted a few times. The gene calls are TRBV4-1 and TRBJ2-2, with no clear D. Germline CDR1 and CDR2: MGHRA and YSYEKL. The CDR3 extends over 17 amino acids. The V gene lost 1 base and the J gene lost 0 bases, with 12 bases spanning the gap. The CDR3 DNA reads as TGCGCCAGCAGCCAAGCAACGGGCAGCGCGAACACCGGGGAGCTGTTTTTT. Amino acid sequence: CASSQATGSANTGELFF.

The rearrangement uses TRBV20-1 and TRBJ2-5, with D hard to call. The V end was cut by 1 base, the J end by 2 bases, with 8 bases between. Germline loops: CDR1 DFQATT, CDR2 SNEGSKA (reference sequence). The CDR3 spans 13 residues. CDR3 in DNA: TGCAGTGCTAGAGTCAACTTACAAGAGACCCAGTACTTC. This sequence encodes CSARVNLQETQYF.

This clonotype has just a few counts. The gene calls are TRBV5-1 and TRBJ2-3, with no clear D. Germline-derived CDR1 and CDR2 are SGHRS and YFSETQ. The V end was cut by 2 bases, the J end by 0 bases, with 7 bases between. This CDR3 spans 14 amino acids. The CDR3 DNA is TGCGCCAGCAGCTTCCCTACTAGCACAGATACGCAGTATTTT. Residues: CASSFPTSTDTQYF.

Comments on this clonotype: One end of the junction is discordant with germline, which a read error may explain. The CDR3 DNA is TGTGCCACCAGCAGATCCCACAGGGTTGGCACCGGGCAGCTGTTTTTT. Its protein product is CATSRSHRVGTGQLFF. The gene calls are TRBV15 and TRBJ2-2; possible D gene TRBD1, 6 bases. Germline values: CDR1 LNHNV, CDR2 YYDKDF (reference sequence). The CDR3 contains 16 residues.

This clonotype was found a few times. The V gene is TRBV27, the J gene TRBJ2-4, with D possibly matching TRBD2 (5 bases). Germline assignment: CDR1 MNHEY and CDR2 SMNVEV (reference sequence). CDR3 length equals 16 residues. V was trimmed by 2 bases and J by 0 bases, leaving 11 bases between them. Here the CDR3 reads CASSLRAGLAKNIQYF. The CDR3 DNA sequence: TGTGCCAGCAGTTTAAGGGCGGGCTTAGCCAAAAACATTCAGTACTTC.

The chain combines TRBV6-1 with TRBJ2-1; 8 bases are shared with TRBD2. J was trimmed by 7 bases and V by 5 bases; bases with no gene match: 13. From germline, CDR1 is MNHNS and CDR2 SASEGT. The CDR3 has 16 amino acids. CDR3 bases: TGTGCCAGCAGTACCAGGGGCCCGGGACTAGAAAATGAGCAGTTCTTC. It codes for CASSTRGPGLENEQFF.

This clonotype was counted between two and nine times. CDR3: CAWSTFLWGRAYNEQFF. DNA for the CDR3: TGTGCCTGGAGTACCTTCTTATGGGGGAGGGCTTACAATGAGCAGTTCTTC. V and J are TRBV30 and TRBJ2-1; 7 nucleotides agree with TRBD2. Unmatched junction bases numbered 14, after V lost 2 bases and J lost 4 bases. The CDR3 runs to 17 residues. Germline V lookup: CDR1 GTSNPN, CDR2 SVGIG (reference sequence).

V is TRBV20-1 and J is TRBJ1-2; tentative D call: TRBD1 (6 bases). Trimming cost V 3 bases and J 8 bases, with 10 bases left between them. Germline-derived CDR1 and CDR2 are DFQATT and SNEGSKA (reference sequence). The CDR3 contains 11 residues. The CDR3 coding sequence is TGCAGTGCTAGCGCAGGGGTAGGCTACACCTTC. Amino acid sequence: CSASAGVGYTF.

The chain combines TRBV11-3 with TRBJ2-1; the match to TRBD1 covers 9 bases. CDR3 length: 14 amino acids. Germline lookup yields CDR1 SGHNT and CDR2 YENEEA. With 5 bases clipped from V and 8 bases from J, the junction kept 7 bases outside the gene matches. The CDR3 loop reads CASSPRQGVDEQFF. The CDR3 DNA follows: TGTGCCAGCAGCCCAAGACAGGGGGTGGATGAGCAGTTCTTC.

This clonotype was detected a few times. At one boundary the junction diverges from the germline segment, which might be a read error. This sequence joins TRBV5-1 and TRBJ1-6; D gene ambiguous. CDR3 length equals 15 residues. CDR1 SGHRS and CDR2 YFSETQ come from the germline V gene. CDR3: CSSSFQSSYNSPLHF. The DNA of the CDR3 is TGCTCCAGCAGTTTTCAGAGCTCCTATAATTCACCCCTCCACTTT.

V gene TRBV10-3 combines with J gene TRBJ2-6; 7 positions match TRBD2. Germline V gives CDR1 ENHRY, CDR2 SYGVKD. The CDR3 has 19 amino acids. The V segment lost 0 bases and the J segment 0 bases; nucleotides outside the gene matches: 8. CDR3 residues: CAISESGRGTHSGANVLTF. CDR3 sequence (DNA): TGTGCCATCAGTGAGTCGGGGCGGGGGACCCACTCTGGGGCCAACGTCCTGACTTTC.